A selection of T cell receptor beta chains follows, all from one sample in a study of T cells in Graves' hyperthyroidism and ophthalmopathy. TCRdb recomputed calls from the multiplex PCR reads with MiXCR, one row per CDR3 protein. In the table there are some 510,000 distinct CDR3 sequences, 35% to 55% of which are singletons. Material: peripheral blood or thyroid tissue (not recorded which). The receptor source for this set is a woman between 18 and 30 years old with Graves' hyperthyroidism. CDR3s leave out the opening cysteine and the closing phenylalanine or tryptophan. Rows give clone size only sometimes, using once, few, many, or a class for an expanded clone.

12 TRBV9 many ASSVSATNEKLF
12 TRBV29-1 - SVISGQPNEKLF
14 TRBV29-1 - SVEDGQGGAAKGYT
12 TRBV10-3 many AISVQDHQETQY
12 TRBV7-3 few ASSKKGHDQPQH
12 TRBV9 - ASSPGQGFPEAL
14 TRBV7-3 - ASSTPPPGGYTEAF
11 TRBV20-1 - SASDRVPEKLF
12 TRBV5-1 once ASSWHSDTGELF
11 TRBV12-3/TRBV12-4 - AVRTGVNTEAF
14 TRBV2 - ASSEAEANMNTEAF
12 TRBV7-9 - ASSRDRVWSEAF
11 TRBV7-9 - ASSLYGEETQY
9 TRBV20-1 few SARGAYEQY
15 TRBV24-1 many ATSDPKQGGNTGELF
12 TRBV2 many ASSADQGFTEAF